This TCR beta chain is drawn from a study of blood T cell repertoires in COVID-19. Germline V CDR1 and CDR2: SGHRS, YFSETQ. The CDR3 runs to 14 residues. Trimming removed 0 bases at V and 1 base at J, with 7 bases between. Authors' processing steps: Reference gene primer amplification yielded estimated nucleated cell counts. Generated by immunoSEQ multiplex PCR, the TCRdb table keeps only in-frame clones and is missing some. V and J calls and clone size are given by that table; D and trimming were obtained from the DNA. Here the sample spans nearly 110,000 clones, more than 80% being singletons. This sequence originates from a woman aged 60-70 years with acute or convalescent COVID-19. V gene TRBV5-1 combines with J gene TRBJ2-5; D remains unclear. The sample comprised peripheral blood. The CDR3 region is CASSLGVIQETQYF. The CDR3 DNA is TGCGCCAGCAGCTTGGGAGTTATCCAAGAGACCCAGTACTTC.